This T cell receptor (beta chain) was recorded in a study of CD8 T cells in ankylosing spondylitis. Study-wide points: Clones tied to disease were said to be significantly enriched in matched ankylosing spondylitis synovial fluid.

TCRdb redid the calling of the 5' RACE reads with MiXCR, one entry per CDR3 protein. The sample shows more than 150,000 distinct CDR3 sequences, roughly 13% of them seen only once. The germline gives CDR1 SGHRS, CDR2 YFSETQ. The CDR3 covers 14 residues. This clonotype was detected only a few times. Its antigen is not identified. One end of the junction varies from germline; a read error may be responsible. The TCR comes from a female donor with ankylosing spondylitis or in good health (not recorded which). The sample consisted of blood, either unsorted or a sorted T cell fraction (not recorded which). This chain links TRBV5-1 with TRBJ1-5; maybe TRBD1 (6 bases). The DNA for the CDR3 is TGCGCCTGCAGCTCCGGACAGAGCAATCAGCCCCAGCATTTT. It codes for CACSSGQSNQPQHF.